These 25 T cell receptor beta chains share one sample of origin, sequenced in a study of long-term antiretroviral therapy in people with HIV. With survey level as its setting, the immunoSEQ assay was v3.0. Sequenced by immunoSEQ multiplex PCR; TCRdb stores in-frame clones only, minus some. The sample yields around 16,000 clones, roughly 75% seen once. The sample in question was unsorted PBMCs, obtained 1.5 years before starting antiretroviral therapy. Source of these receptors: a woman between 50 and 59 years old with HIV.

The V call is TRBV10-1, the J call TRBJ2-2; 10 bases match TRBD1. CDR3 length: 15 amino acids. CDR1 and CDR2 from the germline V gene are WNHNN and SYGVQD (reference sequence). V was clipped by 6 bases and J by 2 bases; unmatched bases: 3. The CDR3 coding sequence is TGCGCCAGCAGAGGGACAGGGGCCAACACCGGGGAGCTGTTTTTT. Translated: CASRGTGANTGELFF.

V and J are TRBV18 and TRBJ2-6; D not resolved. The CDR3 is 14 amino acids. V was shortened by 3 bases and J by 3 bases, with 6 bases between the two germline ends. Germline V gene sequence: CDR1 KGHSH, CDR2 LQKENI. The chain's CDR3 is CASSPVGGANVLTF. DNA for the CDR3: TGTGCCAGCTCACCGGTAGGTGGGGCCAACGTCCTGACTTTC.

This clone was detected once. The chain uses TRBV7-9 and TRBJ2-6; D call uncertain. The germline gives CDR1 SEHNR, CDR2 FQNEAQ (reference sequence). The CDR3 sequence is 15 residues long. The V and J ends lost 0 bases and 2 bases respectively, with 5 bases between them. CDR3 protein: CASSLASTGANVLTF. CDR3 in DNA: TGTGCCAGCAGCTTAGCCTCGACTGGGGCCAACGTCCTGACTTTC.

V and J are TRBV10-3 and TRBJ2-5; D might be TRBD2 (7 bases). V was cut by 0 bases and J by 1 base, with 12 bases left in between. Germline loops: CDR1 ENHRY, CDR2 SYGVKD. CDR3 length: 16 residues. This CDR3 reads CAISESPGEGQETQYF. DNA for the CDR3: TGTGCCATCAGTGAGTCGCCAGGGGAGGGCCAAGAGACCCAGTACTTC.

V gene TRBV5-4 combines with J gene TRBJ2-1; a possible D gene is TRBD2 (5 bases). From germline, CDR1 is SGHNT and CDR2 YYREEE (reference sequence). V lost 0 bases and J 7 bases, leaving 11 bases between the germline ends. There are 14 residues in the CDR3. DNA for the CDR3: TGTGCCAGCAGCTTGGGGCCCCCGGGAAATGAGCAGTTCTTC. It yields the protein CASSLGPPGNEQFF.

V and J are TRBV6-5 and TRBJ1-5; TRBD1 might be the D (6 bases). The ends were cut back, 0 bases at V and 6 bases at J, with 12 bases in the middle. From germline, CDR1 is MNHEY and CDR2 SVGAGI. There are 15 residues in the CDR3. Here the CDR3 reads CASSYSPGAGQPQHF. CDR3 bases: TGTGCCAGCAGTTACTCTCCGGGGGCCGGTCAGCCCCAGCATTTT.

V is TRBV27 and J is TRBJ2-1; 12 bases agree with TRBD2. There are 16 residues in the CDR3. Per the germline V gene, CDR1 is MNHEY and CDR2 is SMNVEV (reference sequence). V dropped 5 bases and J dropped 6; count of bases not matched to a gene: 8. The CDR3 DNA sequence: TGTGCCAGCAGTCTGTACGGACTAGCGGGGACCAATGAGCAGTTCTTC. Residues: CASSLYGLAGTNEQFF.

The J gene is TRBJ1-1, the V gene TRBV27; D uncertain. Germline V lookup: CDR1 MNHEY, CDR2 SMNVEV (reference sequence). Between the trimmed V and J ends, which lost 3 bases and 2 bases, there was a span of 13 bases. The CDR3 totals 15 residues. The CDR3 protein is CASSFSLGSNTEAFF. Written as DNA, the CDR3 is TGTGCCAGCAGTTTTTCGTTGGGGAGTAACACTGAAGCTTTCTTT.

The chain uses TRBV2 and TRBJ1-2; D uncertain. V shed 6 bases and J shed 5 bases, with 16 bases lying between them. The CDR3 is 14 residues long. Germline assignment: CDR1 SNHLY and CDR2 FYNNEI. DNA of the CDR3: TGTGCCAGCAGCGACCGGACGGGAAATTATGGCTACACCTTC. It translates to CASSDRTGNYGYTF.

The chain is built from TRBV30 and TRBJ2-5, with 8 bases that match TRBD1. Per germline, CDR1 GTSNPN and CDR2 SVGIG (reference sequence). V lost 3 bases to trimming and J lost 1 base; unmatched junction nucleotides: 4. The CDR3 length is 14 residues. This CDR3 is CAWRARGPQETQYF. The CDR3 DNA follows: TGTGCCTGGAGAGCCAGGGGGCCCCAAGAGACCCAGTACTTC.

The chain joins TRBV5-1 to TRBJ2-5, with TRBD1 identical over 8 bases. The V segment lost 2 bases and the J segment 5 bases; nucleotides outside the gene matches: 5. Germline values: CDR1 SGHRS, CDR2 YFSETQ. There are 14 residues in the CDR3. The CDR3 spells CASSFDRGRETQYF. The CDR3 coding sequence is TGCGCCAGCAGCTTTGACAGGGGAAGGGAGACCCAGTACTTC. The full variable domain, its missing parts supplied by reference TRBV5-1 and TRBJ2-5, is KAGVTQTPRYLIKTRGQQVTLSCSPISGHRSVSWYQQTPGQGLQFLFEYFSETQRNKGNFPGRFSGRQFSNSRSEMNVSTLELGDSALYLCASSFDRGRETQYFGPGTRLLVL.

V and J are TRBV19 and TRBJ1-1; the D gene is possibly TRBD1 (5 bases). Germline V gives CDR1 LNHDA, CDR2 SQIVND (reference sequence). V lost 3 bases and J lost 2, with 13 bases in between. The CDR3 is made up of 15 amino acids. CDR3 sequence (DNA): TGTGCCAGTAGTATTCTTGGGACGACCAACACTGAAGCTTTCTTT. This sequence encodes CASSILGTTNTEAFF.

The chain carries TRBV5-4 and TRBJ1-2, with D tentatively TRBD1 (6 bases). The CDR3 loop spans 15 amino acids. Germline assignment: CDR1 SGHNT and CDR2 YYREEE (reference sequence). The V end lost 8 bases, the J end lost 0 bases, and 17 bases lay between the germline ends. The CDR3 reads CASTRTASANYGYTF. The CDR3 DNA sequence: TGTGCCAGTACTCGGACAGCTTCCGCTAACTATGGCTACACCTTC.

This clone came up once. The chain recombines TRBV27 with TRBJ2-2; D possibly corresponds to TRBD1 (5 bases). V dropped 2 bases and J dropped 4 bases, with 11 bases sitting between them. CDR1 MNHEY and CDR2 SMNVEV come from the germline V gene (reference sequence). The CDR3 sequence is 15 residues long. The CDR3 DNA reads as TGTGCCAGCAGTTTACTGACAGCGAGCACCGGGGAGCTGTTTTTT. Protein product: CASSLLTASTGELFF.

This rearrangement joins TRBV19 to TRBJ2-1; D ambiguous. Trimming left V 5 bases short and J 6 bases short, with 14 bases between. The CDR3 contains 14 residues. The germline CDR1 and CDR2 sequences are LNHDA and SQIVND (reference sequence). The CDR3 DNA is TGTGCCAGTAGTCCTCGATCTACAACCAATGAGCAGTTCTTC. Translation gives CASSPRSTTNEQFF.

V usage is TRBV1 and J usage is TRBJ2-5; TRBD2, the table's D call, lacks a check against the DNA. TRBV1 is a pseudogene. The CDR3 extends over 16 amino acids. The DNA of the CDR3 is TGCACCAGCAGCCAGGGCAGCGGGGGGGGGAAAGAGACCCAGTACTTC. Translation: CTSSQGSGGGKETQYF.

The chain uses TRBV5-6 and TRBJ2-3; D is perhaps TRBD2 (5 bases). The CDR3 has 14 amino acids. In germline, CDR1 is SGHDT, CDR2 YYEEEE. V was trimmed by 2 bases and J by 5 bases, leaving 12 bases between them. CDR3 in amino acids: CASSFTGEGDTQYF. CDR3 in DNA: TGTGCCAGCAGCTTTACTGGCGAGGGAGATACGCAGTATTTT.

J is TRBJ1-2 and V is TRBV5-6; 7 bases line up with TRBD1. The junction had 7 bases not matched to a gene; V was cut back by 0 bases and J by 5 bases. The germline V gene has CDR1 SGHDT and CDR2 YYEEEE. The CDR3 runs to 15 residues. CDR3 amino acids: CASSLEQGRGYGYTF. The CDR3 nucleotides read TGTGCCAGCAGCTTGGAGCAGGGCAGGGGGTATGGCTACACCTTC.

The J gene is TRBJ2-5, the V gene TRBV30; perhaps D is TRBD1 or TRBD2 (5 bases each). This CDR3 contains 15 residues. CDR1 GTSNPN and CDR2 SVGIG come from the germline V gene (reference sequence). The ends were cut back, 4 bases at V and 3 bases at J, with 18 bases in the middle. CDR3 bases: TGTGCCTGGACTAGACCGGGACGGGTTAAAGAGACCCAGTACTTC. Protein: CAWTRPGRVKETQYF.

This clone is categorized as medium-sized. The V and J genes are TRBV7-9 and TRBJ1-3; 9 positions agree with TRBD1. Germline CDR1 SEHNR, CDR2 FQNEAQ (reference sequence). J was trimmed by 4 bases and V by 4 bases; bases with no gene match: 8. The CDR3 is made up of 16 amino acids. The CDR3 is CASSSGTGSEGNTIYF. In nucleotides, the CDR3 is TGTGCCAGCAGCTCCGGGACAGGGTCAGAAGGAAACACCATATATTTT.

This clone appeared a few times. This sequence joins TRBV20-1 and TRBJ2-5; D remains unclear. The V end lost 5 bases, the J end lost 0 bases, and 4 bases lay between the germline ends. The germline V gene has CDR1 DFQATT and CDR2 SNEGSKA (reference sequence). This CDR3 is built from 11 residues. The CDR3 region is CSAEHQETQYF. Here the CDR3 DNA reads TGCAGTGCTGAGCACCAAGAGACCCAGTACTTC.

CDR3 in DNA: TGTGCCAGCAGCTTAGGGGCTAGCGGGAGATACGAGCAGTACGTC. This sequence encodes CASSLGASGRYEQYV. The chain combines TRBV13 with TRBJ2-7, with 10 bases fitting TRBD2. Per germline, CDR1 PRHDT and CDR2 FYEKMQ (reference sequence). V trimming: 0 bases; J trimming: 4 bases; junction bases outside the gene matches: 3. This CDR3 comprises 15 residues.

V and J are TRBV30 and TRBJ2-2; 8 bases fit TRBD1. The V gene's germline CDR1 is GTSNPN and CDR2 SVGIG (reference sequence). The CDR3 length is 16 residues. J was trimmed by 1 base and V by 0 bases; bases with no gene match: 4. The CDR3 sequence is CAWSVQTGGNTGELFF. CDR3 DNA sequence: TGTGCCTGGAGTGTACAAACAGGGGGGAACACCGGGGAGCTGTTTTTT.

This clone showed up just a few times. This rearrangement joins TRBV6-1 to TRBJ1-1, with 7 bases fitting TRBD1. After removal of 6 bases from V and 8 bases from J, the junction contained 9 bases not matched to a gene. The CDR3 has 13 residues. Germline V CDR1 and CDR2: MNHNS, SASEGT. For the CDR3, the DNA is TGTGCCAGCAGAGACCCGGGACAGCTGGAAGCTTTCTTT. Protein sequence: CASRDPGQLEAFF.

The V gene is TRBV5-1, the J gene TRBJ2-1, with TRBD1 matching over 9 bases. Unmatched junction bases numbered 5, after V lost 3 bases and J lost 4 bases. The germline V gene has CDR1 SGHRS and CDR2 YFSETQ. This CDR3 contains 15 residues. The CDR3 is CASSSDGTGYNEQFF. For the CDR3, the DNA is TGCGCCAGCAGCTCGGACGGGACAGGGTACAATGAGCAGTTCTTC.